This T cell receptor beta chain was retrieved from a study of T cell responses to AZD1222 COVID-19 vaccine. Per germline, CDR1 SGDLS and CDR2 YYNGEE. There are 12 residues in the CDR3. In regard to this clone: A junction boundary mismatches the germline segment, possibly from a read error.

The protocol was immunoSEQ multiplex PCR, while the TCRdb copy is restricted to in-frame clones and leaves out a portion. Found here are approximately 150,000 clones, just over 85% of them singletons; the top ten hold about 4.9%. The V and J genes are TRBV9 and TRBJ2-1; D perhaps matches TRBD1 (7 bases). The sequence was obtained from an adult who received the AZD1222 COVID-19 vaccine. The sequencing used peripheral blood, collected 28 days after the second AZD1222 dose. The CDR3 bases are TGTGCCAGCAGCGTACAAGACAGGGAGGTGGTCTTC. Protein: CASSVQDREVVF.